The present TCR beta chain was sequenced within a study of PD-L1 blockade in urothelial cancer. Looking at the study overall: Blood-derived samples held a median around 130,000 T cells.

Using immunoSEQ multiplex PCR, the repertoire was profiled, and TCRdb retains in-frame clones only, with some absent. The sample has some 100,000 clones; around 90% are singletons. Enrolled patients showed locally advanced or metastatic urothelial carcinoma. This TCR derives from a woman aged 80 or older with urothelial cancer. The input for sequencing was PBMCs, taken around atezolizumab (anti-PD-L1) treatment.

The CDR3 DNA reads TGTGCCAGCAGCCGATCCGGGACTAGCGGGAGTAGGGCCTCCTACAATGAGCAGTTCTTC. Translation: CASSRSGTSGSRASYNEQFF. This chain uses TRBV9 with TRBJ2-1; 14 bases are a match to TRBD2. V dropped 4 bases and J dropped 0; count of bases not matched to a gene: 12. The V gene's germline CDR1 is SGDLS and CDR2 YYNGEE. The CDR3 runs to 20 residues. Using reference TRBV9 and TRBJ2-1 for the parts outside the CDR3, the full variable domain is DSGVTQTPKHLITATGQRVTLRCSPRSGDLSVYWYQQSLDQGLQFLIQYYNGEERAKGNILERFSAQQFPDLHSELNLSSLELGDSALYFCASSRSGTSGSRASYNEQFFGPGTRLTVL.